This paragraph reports one T cell receptor (beta chain). There is no known antigen for this receptor. It has no much larger one-base neighbor in the sample; base qualities were not kept. V is cut by 1 base and J by 3 bases, and the space between the germline ends is 7 bases. From a lookup of the germline V gene, CDR1 and CDR2 are LGHNA and YNFKEQ. The CDR3 sequence holds 15 residues, the cysteine and phenylalanine included. CDR3 DNA only is kept here, 45 bases in frame from base 1. The sample comes from a study of blood T cell repertoires in COVID-19 (dated by TCRdb to the early 2020s). Some background on the complete study: Samples from collaborators originated in the United States, Italy and Spain and spanned both the acute and convalescent phases of COVID-19. The prospective study material was composed of cDNA or gDNA derived from T cells, B-cell-depleted T cells, or PBMCs. Deeply sampled blood TCRbeta repertoires from subjects exposed to, actively infected with, or recovered from COVID-19 were included in the dataset. The repertoires were released in a freely available public database meant as a resource for research on the immune response to SARS-CoV-2. The samples were drawn from the first 160 participants of the ongoing ImmuneRACE study and from under 1,500 subjects provided by 6 global collaborators. Nearly every sample came with metadata listing a de-identified subject ID, COVID-19 status, age in years and sex. HLA class I and class II types, where available, came from metadata supplied by the sample provider rather than from assay-based typing.

Each collaborating institution followed its own protocols to collect whole blood in K2EDTA tubes. Collaborator samples were shipped for TCRbeta analysis as frozen whole blood, isolated PBMCs, or DNA extracted from either sample type. Overall study results and their limits: The amount of clinical and demographic metadata varied by source and participant and was provided uncurated.

TCRbeta CDR3 regions were amplified from genomic DNA by means of the immunoSEQ Assay, a bias-controlled multiplex PCR. The study's processing was this. The number of nucleated cells in each sample was estimated by amplification of reference gene primers within the assay. To quantify the absolute abundance of each unique TCRbeta CDR3 rearrangement, sequence reads were collapsed and filtered. Productive Simpson clonality was computed per sample as the square root of Simpson's diversity index over productive rearrangements. TCRdb stores this immuneACCESS table with in-frame sequences only. Part of the clones is absent; in the studies checked, under half of the shortfall reflects unresolved V genes, and no reason is known for the rest. V and J calls and clone size are copied from that table; D and trimming were computed from the DNA. The sample table holds under 65,000 clones, of which 70% to 85% were seen once. About 6% of the sample is taken by the ten largest.

This clonotype was obtained from a woman aged 60-75 years with acute or convalescent COVID-19. The sample comprised peripheral blood. Recombination joined TRBV4-2 with TRBJ2-6, with the D gene not confidently named. The CDR3 in this case is CASSQASDGANVLTF. The nucleotides are TGTGCCAGCAGCCAAGCCAGTGATGGGGCCAACGTCCTGACTTTC.